The 31 T cell receptor beta chains below all came from one sample that was sequenced in a study of blood T cell repertoires in COVID-19. Profiling relied on immunoSEQ multiplex PCR, and the TCRdb table lists in-frame clones only, not all of them. The data show around 60,000 clones, 65% to 90% seen once. The sequenced material came from peripheral blood. These TCRs come from a woman of 80 years or more with active or convalescent COVID-19.

The chain uses TRBV18 and TRBJ1-3; D perhaps matches TRBD1 (6 bases). The V gene's germline CDR1 is KGHSH and CDR2 LQKENI. Trimming removed 3 bases from V and 2 bases from J, with 11 bases in between. The CDR3 loop spans 15 amino acids. The CDR3 DNA sequence: TGTGCCAGCTCACCGGGGACAAAAACTGGAAACACCATATATTTT. Its translation is CASSPGTKTGNTIYF.

The rearrangement uses TRBV7-9 and TRBJ1-2; 7 bases match TRBD1. The CDR3 is 18 amino acids. Germline CDR1 SEHNR, CDR2 FQNEAQ (reference sequence). The junction had 20 bases not matched to a gene; V was cut back by 6 bases and J by 4 bases. CDR3 amino acids: CASRFISGQTRNFYGYTF. In nucleotides, the CDR3 is TGTGCCAGCAGATTCATCTCGGGACAGACTAGAAATTTCTATGGCTACACCTTC.

This clone was counted a single time. The chain employs TRBV7-6 and TRBJ2-7; D is possibly TRBD1 (6 bases). The CDR3 runs to 15 residues. Germline CDR1 reads SGHVS; CDR2 reads FNYEAQ. The V and J ends lost 1 base and 1 base respectively, with 11 bases between them. For the CDR3, the DNA is TGTGCCAGCAGCTTAGATGGGACACGGTCCTACGAGCAGTACTTC. It encodes CASSLDGTRSYEQYF.

The rearrangement uses TRBV6-2 or TRBV6-3 and TRBJ2-3; D might be TRBD2 (6 bases). Germline CDR1 reads MNHEY; CDR2 reads SVGEGT. Trimming shortened V by 0 bases and J by 3 bases, and 10 bases separated the two germline ends. The CDR3 is made up of 15 amino acids. The CDR3 sequence is CASSYSDLATDTQYF. CDR3 coding DNA: TGTGCCAGCAGTTACTCGGATCTAGCGACAGATACGCAGTATTTT.

The chain is built from TRBV7-2 and TRBJ2-7; 8 nucleotides line up with TRBD1. CDR3 length equals 15 residues. Looked up from germline, CDR1 is SGHTA and CDR2 is FQGNSA. J lost 3 bases, V lost 4 bases, and 8 bases had no gene match. The CDR3 spells CASSSTGTGLYEQYF. The CDR3 region has the DNA TGTGCCAGCAGCTCGACCGGGACAGGACTCTACGAGCAGTACTTC.

The chain carries TRBV9 and TRBJ1-1; no firm D call. This CDR3 comprises 14 residues. V was pared by 3 bases and J by 2 bases, with 11 bases between. Per germline, CDR1 SGDLS and CDR2 YYNGEE. The CDR3 bases are TGTGCCAGCAGCGAGACAACGGTAAACACTGAAGCTTTCTTT. Its protein product is CASSETTVNTEAFF.

The V and J genes are TRBV6-6 and TRBJ1-5; D possibly corresponds to TRBD1 (5 bases). Germline V lookup: CDR1 MNHNY, CDR2 SVGAGI (reference sequence). The length of the CDR3 is 12 residues. V lost 8 bases and J lost 6, with 11 bases in between. This CDR3 is CASWGGGQPQHF. CDR3 bases: TGTGCCAGCTGGGGGGGAGGTCAGCCCCAGCATTTT.

The genes are TRBV19 and TRBJ2-1; maybe TRBD1 (5 bases). This CDR3 region has 17 residues. Germline CDR1 is LNHDA and CDR2 is SQIVND (reference sequence). V lost 2 bases and J lost 10, with 24 bases in between. The CDR3 DNA sequence: TGTGCCAGTAGTATATCACCAGACAGAAACTGGGCCGGGGAGCAGTTCTTC. Protein product: CASSISPDRNWAGEQFF.

The CDR3 spells CASSADTEAFF. The CDR3 nucleotides read TGTGCCAGCAGCGCAGACACTGAAGCTTTCTTT. The gene calls are TRBV7-2 and TRBJ1-1; no clear D. V dropped 5 bases and J dropped 3 bases, with 4 bases sitting between them. The germline V gene encodes CDR1 SGHTA and CDR2 FQGNSA. The CDR3 runs 11 residues. The whole variable domain, filled in from reference TRBV7-2 and TRBJ1-1, reads GAGVSQSPSNKVTEKGKDVELRCDPISGHTALYWYRQSLGQGLEFLIYFQGNSAPDKSGLPSDRFSAERTGGSVSTLTIQRTQQEDSAVYLCASSADTEAFFGQGTRLTVV.

J is TRBJ1-5 and V is TRBV28; no reliable D call. The CDR3 spans 12 residues. Looked up from germline, CDR1 is MDHEN and CDR2 is SYDVKM. V lost 2 bases and J lost 6, with 5 bases in between. The CDR3 sequence is CASSLPRQPQHF. The DNA for the CDR3 is TGTGCCAGCAGTTTACCTCGTCAGCCCCAGCATTTT.

The chain combines TRBV20-1 with TRBJ2-5; TRBD2 is a possible D gene (7 bases). V was shortened by 3 bases and J by 2 bases, with 19 bases between the two germline ends. CDR1 is DFQATT and CDR2 is SNEGSKA in the germline V gene (reference sequence). The CDR3 is made up of 16 amino acids. The CDR3 sequence: CSASRFGGGEQETQYF. The CDR3 DNA follows: TGCAGTGCTAGTCGGTTTGGGGGGGGCGAGCAAGAGACCCAGTACTTC.

The chain combines TRBV19 with TRBJ1-6; TRBD1 might be the D (5 bases). The CDR3 has 18 residues. Germline V CDR1 and CDR2: LNHDA, SQIVND (reference sequence). V lost 0 bases to trimming and J lost 10 bases, with 22 bases between them. CDR3: CASSIDLRQLGGSSPLHF. DNA for the CDR3: TGTGCCAGTAGTATAGATCTTCGACAGCTGGGGGGGAGCTCACCCCTCCACTTT. Full variable domain (missing parts from reference TRBV19 and TRBJ1-6): DGGITQSPKYLFRKEGQNVTLSCEQNLNHDAMYWYRQDPGQGLRLIYYSQIVNDFQKGDIAEGYSVSREKKESFPLTVTSAQKNPTAFYLCASSIDLRQLGGSSPLHFGNGTRLTVT.

This sequence joins TRBV25-1 and TRBJ2-1; D unclear. Looked up from germline, CDR1 is MGHDK and CDR2 is SYGVNS. The ends were cut back, 3 bases at V and 5 bases at J, with 14 bases in the middle. This CDR3 has 15 amino acids. CDR3 DNA sequence: TGTGCCAGCAGTGAGTGGTTAGCAAAGGACAATGAGCAGTTCTTC. As protein: CASSEWLAKDNEQFF.

CDR3 DNA: TGTGCCAGCAGCTTGTTGACGGGGAACACTGAAGCTTTCTTT. This gives the protein CASSLLTGNTEAFF. V is TRBV7-9 and J is TRBJ1-1; D remains ambiguous. The CDR3 totals 14 residues. The V end was cut by 3 bases, the J end by 1 base, with 9 bases between. The germline gives CDR1 SEHNR, CDR2 FQNEAQ (reference sequence).

The chain recombines TRBV12-3 or TRBV12-4 with TRBJ2-5; 7 nucleotides align to TRBD1. The CDR3 totals 13 residues. Trimming removed 7 bases from V and 4 bases from J; junction bases left unmatched: 6. In DNA, the CDR3 is TGTGCCAGCACCGAGACAGGGAGAGAGACCCAGTACTTC. Translation: CASTETGRETQYF.

The V gene is TRBV2, the J gene TRBJ2-1; tentative D call: TRBD2 (8 bases). Germline CDR1 and CDR2: SNHLY and FYNNEI. The CDR3 contains 14 residues. V lost 7 bases and J 8 bases, leaving 18 bases between the germline ends. CDR3 sequence reads: CASIAGQMTHEQFF. As DNA, the CDR3 is TGTGCCAGCATAGCGGGACAGATGACCCATGAGCAGTTCTTC.

CDR3 nucleotides: TGCAGCGTTGTTAAGGGGTACACCGGGGAGCTGTTTTTT. It codes for CSVVKGYTGELFF. The V and J genes are TRBV29-1 and TRBJ2-2; possibly TRBD1 for D (5 bases). Trimming pared 4 bases from V and 3 bases from J, leaving 9 bases between. This CDR3 comprises 13 residues. Germline CDR1 and CDR2: SQVTM and ANQGSEA.

The chain combines TRBV19 with TRBJ2-1, with 7 bases fitting TRBD2. J lost 2 bases, V lost 4 bases, and 5 bases had no gene match. CDR1 and CDR2 (germline): LNHDA, SQIVND (reference sequence). The CDR3 runs 15 residues. The CDR3 DNA reads as TGTGCCAGTAGTAAGACGACTAGCCCCTACAATGAGCAGTTCTTC. Translation: CASSKTTSPYNEQFF.

The chain carries TRBV7-9 and TRBJ1-2; D not certain. CDR1 is SEHNR, CDR2 FQNEAQ, per germline (reference sequence). Trimming removed 0 bases at V and 8 bases at J, with 7 bases between. The CDR3 is made up of 12 amino acids. Written as DNA, the CDR3 is TGTGCCAGCAGCTTAGCGAGGGAGGGCTACACCTTC. Protein product: CASSLAREGYTF.

This chain links TRBV9 with TRBJ1-3; 8 bases line up with TRBD1. Germline trimming cut 0 bases from V and 4 bases from J; bases unmatched to any gene: 3. The germline CDR1 and CDR2 sequences are SGDLS and YYNGEE. The CDR3 spans 15 residues. The CDR3 DNA is TGTGCCAGCAGCGTAGAGGGGACAGGAGGAAACACCATATATTTT. Amino acids: CASSVEGTGGNTIYF.

This clone occurred a few times. This chain joins TRBV9 and TRBJ1-1; 8 bases align to TRBD1. V gave up 2 bases and J gave up 2 bases; unmatched junction bases: 2. The germline V gene has CDR1 SGDLS and CDR2 YYNGEE. The CDR3 length is 14 residues. The CDR3 DNA reads as TGTGCCAGCAGCGTGCAGGGGGCAAACACTGAAGCTTTCTTT. As protein: CASSVQGANTEAFF.

V usage is TRBV12-3 or TRBV12-4 and J usage is TRBJ1-2, with D maybe TRBD1 (6 bases). With 4 bases removed from V and 7 bases from J, the gap between germline ends came to 13 bases. The CDR3 consists of 13 residues. CDR3 in DNA: TGTGCCAGCAGTTCCGACAGGTATTTTGGCTACACCTTC. Amino acid sequence: CASSSDRYFGYTF.

Notes on this clone: At one end, the junction sequence differs from germline, possibly due to a read error. The chain couples TRBV5-1 to TRBJ1-3; D is unclear. The CDR3 is 16 amino acids. The germline CDR1 and CDR2 sequences are SGHRS and YFSETQ. This CDR3 is CASSLGHSGSGNTIYF. Here the CDR3 DNA reads TGCGCCAGCAGTTTGGGTCACAGCGGCTCTGGAAACACCATATATTTT.

As DNA, the CDR3 is TGCAGCGTCGGGGAGGGCACTTACAATCAGCCCCAGCATTTT. Its translation: CSVGEGTYNQPQHF. The chain employs TRBV29-1 and TRBJ1-5; D is unresolved. V was cut by 6 bases and J by 3 bases, with 15 bases left in between. Germline values: CDR1 SQVTM, CDR2 ANQGSEA. This CDR3 has 14 amino acids.

A remark on this clone: This same CDR3 is encoded by further DNA sequences in the sample. The chain uses TRBV7-2 and TRBJ2-7; no firm D call. Looked up from germline, CDR1 is SGHTA and CDR2 is FQGNSA. V was trimmed by 1 base and J by 1 base, leaving 8 bases between them. The CDR3 sequence is 14 residues long. The CDR3 sequence: CASSLVLVSYEQYF. The CDR3 DNA follows: TGTGCCAGCAGCTTAGTGCTAGTTTCCTACGAGCAGTACTTC. Supplemented by reference TRBV7-2 and TRBJ2-7, the full variable domain reads GAGVSQSPSNKVTEKGKDVELRCDPISGHTALYWYRQSLGQGLEFLIYFQGNSAPDKSGLPSDRFSAERTGGSVSTLTIQRTQQEDSAVYLCASSLVLVSYEQYFGPGTRLTVT.

The chain is built from TRBV15 and TRBJ2-1, with 8 bases that match TRBD2. The CDR3 runs 15 residues. V shed 4 bases, J shed 3 bases, and the junction held 5 bases outside the gene matches. Germline V gene data show CDR1 as LNHNV and CDR2 as YYDKDF (reference sequence). The CDR3 region has the DNA TGTGCCACCAGCAAGGGACTAGGGGGCTACAATGAGCAGTTCTTC. Its translation: CATSKGLGGYNEQFF.

In this sample, this clone turned up once. V usage is TRBV13 and J usage is TRBJ2-3, with TRBD2 identical over 10 bases. From germline, CDR1 is PRHDT and CDR2 FYEKMQ (reference sequence). J was trimmed by 4 bases and V by 5 bases; bases with no gene match: 6. The CDR3 extends over 15 amino acids. CDR3 sequence reads: CASSQRGGRADTQYF. CDR3 DNA sequence: TGTGCCAGCAGCCAGCGGGGGGGCCGAGCAGATACGCAGTATTTT. Using reference TRBV13 and TRBJ2-3 for the parts outside the CDR3, the full variable domain is AAGVIQSPRHLIKEKRETATLKCYPIPRHDTVYWYQQGPGQDPQFLISFYEKMQSDKGSIPDRFSAQQFSDYHSELNMSSLELGDSALYFCASSQRGGRADTQYFGPGTRLTVL.

This clone was counted a single time. This sequence joins TRBV19 and TRBJ1-2; 7 bases line up with TRBD1. The CDR3 covers 16 residues. The germline CDR1 and CDR2 sequences are LNHDA and SQIVND (reference sequence). Germline trimming cut 4 bases from V and 1 base from J; bases unmatched to any gene: 9. CDR3 in DNA: TGTGCCAGTAGTAACAACCCGGGACAGCATAACTATGGCTACACCTTC. Its protein product is CASSNNPGQHNYGYTF.

V usage is TRBV6-6 and J usage is TRBJ1-5; possible D gene TRBD1, 5 bases. The CDR3 contains 13 residues. The ends were cut back, 6 bases at V and 2 bases at J, with 8 bases in the middle. Germline CDR1 and CDR2: MNHNY and SVGAGI (reference sequence). The CDR3 reads CASSSQGNQPQHF. Here the CDR3 DNA reads TGTGCCAGCAGCTCACAGGGCAATCAGCCCCAGCATTTT.

Here the CDR3 DNA reads TGTGCCAGCATCGAAGTTCAGGGGTACGAGCAGTACTTC. As protein: CASIEVQGYEQYF. The chain is built from TRBV11-2 and TRBJ2-7; TRBD1 is a possible D gene (6 bases). The germline CDR1 and CDR2 sequences are SGHAT and FQNNGV. The CDR3 is 13 residues long. The V gene lost 7 bases and the J gene lost 4 bases, with 14 bases spanning the gap.

This clone was seen only a few times. Written as DNA, the CDR3 is TGTGCCAGCAGCTTTGGGGACAGCTCTGGAAACACCATATATTTT. Translating gives CASSFGDSSGNTIYF. The J gene is TRBJ1-3, the V gene TRBV7-2, with 7 bases fitting TRBD1. This CDR3 region has 15 residues. The germline gives CDR1 SGHTA, CDR2 FQGNSA. Trimming at V came to 3 bases and at J to 0 bases, leaving 2 bases not matched to a gene.